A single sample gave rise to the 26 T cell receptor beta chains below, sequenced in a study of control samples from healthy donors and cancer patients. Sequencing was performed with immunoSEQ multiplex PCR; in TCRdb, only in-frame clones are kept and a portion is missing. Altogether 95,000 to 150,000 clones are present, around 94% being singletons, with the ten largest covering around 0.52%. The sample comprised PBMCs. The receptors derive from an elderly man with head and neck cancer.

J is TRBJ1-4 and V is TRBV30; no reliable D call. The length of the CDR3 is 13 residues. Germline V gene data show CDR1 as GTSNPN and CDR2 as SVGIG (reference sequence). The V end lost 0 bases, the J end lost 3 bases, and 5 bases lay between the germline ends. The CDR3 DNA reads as TGTGCCTGGAGTGTCCCCCCTAATGAAAAACTGTTTTTT. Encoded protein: CAWSVPPNEKLFF.

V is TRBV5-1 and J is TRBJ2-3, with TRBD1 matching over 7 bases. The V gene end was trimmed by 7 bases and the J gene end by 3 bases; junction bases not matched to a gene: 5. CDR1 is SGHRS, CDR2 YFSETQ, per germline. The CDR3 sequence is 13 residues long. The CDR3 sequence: CASEVQGTDTQYF. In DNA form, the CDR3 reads TGCGCCAGCGAGGTACAGGGGACAGATACGCAGTATTTT.

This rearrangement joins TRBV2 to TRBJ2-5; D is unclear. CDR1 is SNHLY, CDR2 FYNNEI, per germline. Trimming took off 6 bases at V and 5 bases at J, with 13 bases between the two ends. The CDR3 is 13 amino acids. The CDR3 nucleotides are TGTGCCAGCAGGTTAGGGATTTATGAGACCCAGTACTTC. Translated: CASRLGIYETQYF. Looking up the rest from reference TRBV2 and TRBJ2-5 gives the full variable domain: EPEVTQTPSHQVTQMGQEVILRCVPISNHLYFYWYRQILGQKVEFLVSFYNNEISEKSEIFDDQFSVERPDGSNFTLKIRSTKLEDSAMYFCASRLGIYETQYFGPGTRLLVL.

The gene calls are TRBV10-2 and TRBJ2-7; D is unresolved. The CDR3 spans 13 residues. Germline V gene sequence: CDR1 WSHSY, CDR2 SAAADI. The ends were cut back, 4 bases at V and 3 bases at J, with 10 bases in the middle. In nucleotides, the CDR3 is TGCGCCAGCAGTGGCCGGCTAGGCTACGAGCAGTACTTC. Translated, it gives CASSGRLGYEQYF.

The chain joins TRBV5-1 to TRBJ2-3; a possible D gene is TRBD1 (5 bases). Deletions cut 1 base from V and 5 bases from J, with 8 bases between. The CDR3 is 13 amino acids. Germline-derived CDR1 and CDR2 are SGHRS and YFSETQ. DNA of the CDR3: TGCGCCAGCAGCTTGCCAGGGATAGATACGCAGTATTTT. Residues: CASSLPGIDTQYF.

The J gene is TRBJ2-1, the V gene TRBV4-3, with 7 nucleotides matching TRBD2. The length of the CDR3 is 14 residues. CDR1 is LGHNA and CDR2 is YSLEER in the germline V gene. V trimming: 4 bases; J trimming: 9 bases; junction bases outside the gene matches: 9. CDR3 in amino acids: CASSPGLVFGEQFF. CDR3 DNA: TGCGCCAGCAGCCCAGGACTAGTTTTCGGTGAGCAGTTCTTC.

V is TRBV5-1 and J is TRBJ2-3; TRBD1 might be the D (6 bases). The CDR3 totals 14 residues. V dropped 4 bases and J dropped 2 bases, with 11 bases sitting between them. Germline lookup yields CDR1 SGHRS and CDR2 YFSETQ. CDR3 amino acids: CASSRSGVTDTQYF. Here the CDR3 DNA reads TGCGCCAGCAGCCGATCAGGGGTCACAGATACGCAGTATTTT. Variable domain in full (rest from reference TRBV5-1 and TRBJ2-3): KAGVTQTPRYLIKTRGQQVTLSCSPISGHRSVSWYQQTPGQGLQFLFEYFSETQRNKGNFPGRFSGRQFSNSRSEMNVSTLELGDSALYLCASSRSGVTDTQYFGPGTRLTVL.

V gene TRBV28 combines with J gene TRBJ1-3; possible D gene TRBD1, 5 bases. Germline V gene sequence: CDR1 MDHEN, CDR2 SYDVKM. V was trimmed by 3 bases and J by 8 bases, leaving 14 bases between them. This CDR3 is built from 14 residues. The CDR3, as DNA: TGTGCCAGCAGTTTGGGACTCACTCGCGACACCATATATTTT. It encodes CASSLGLTRDTIYF.

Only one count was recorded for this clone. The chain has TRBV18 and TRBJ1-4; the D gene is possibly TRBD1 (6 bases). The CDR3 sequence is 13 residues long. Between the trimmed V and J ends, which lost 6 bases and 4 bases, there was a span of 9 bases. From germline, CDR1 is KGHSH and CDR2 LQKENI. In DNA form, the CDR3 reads TGTGCCAGCTCGGGGGCCGATAATGAAAAACTGTTTTTT. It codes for CASSGADNEKLFF. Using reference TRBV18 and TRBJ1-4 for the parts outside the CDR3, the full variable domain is NAGVMQNPRHLVRRRGQEARLRCSPMKGHSHVYWYRQLPEEGLKFMVYLQKENIIDESGMPKERFSAEFPKEGPSILRIQQVVRGDSAAYFCASSGADNEKLFFGSGTQLSVL.

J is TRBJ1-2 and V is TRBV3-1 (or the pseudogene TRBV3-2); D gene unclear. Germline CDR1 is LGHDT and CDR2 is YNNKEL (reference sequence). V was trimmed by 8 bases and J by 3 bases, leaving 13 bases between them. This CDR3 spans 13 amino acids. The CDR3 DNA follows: TGTGCCAGCCGGCCTACTTCTGACTATGGCTACACCTTC. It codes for CASRPTSDYGYTF.

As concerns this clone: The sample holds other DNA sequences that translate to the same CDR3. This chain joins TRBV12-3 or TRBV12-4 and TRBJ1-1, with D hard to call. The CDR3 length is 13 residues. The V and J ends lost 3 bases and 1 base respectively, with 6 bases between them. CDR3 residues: CASSLLRNTEAFF. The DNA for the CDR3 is TGTGCCAGCAGTTTGTTGAGGAACACTGAAGCTTTCTTT.

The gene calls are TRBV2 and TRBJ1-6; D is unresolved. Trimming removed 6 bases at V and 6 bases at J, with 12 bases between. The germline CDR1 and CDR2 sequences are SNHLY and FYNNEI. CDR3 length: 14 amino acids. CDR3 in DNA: TGTGCCAGCAGGGTTACAGCGGGTAATTCACCCCTCCACTTT. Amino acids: CASRVTAGNSPLHF. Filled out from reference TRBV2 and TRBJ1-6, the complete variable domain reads EPEVTQTPSHQVTQMGQEVILRCVPISNHLYFYWYRQILGQKVEFLVSFYNNEISEKSEIFDDQFSVERPDGSNFTLKIRSTKLEDSAMYFCASRVTAGNSPLHFGNGTRLTVT.

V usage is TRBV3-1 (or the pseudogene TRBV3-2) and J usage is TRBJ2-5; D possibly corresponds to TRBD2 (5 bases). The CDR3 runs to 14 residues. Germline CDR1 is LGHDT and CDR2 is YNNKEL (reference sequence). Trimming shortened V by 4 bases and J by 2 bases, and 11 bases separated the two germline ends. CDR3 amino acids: CASSLPPGQETQYF. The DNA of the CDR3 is TGTGCCAGCAGCCTTCCTCCGGGGCAAGAGACCCAGTACTTC.

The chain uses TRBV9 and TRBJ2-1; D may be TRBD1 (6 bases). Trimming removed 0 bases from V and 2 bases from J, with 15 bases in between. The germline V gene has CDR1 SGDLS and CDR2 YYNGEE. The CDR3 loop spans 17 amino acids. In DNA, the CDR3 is TGTGCCAGCAGCGTAGTCGGGACACCGGGCCCCTACAATGAGCAGTTCTTC. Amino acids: CASSVVGTPGPYNEQFF. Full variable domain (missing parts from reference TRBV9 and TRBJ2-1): DSGVTQTPKHLITATGQRVTLRCSPRSGDLSVYWYQQSLDQGLQFLIQYYNGEERAKGNILERFSAQQFPDLHSELNLSSLELGDSALYFCASSVVGTPGPYNEQFFGPGTRLTVL.

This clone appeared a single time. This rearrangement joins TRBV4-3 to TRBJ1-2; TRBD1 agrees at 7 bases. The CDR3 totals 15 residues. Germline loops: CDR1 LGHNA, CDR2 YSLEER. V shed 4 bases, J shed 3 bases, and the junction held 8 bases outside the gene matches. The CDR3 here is CASSPFRQGDYGYTF. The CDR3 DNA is TGCGCCAGCAGCCCCTTCAGACAGGGCGACTATGGCTACACCTTC.

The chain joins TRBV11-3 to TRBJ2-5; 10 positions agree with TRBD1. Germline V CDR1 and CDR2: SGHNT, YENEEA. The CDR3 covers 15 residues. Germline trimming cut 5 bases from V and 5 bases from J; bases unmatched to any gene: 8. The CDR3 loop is CASSPRQGAMETQYF. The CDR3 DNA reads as TGTGCCAGCAGCCCCAGACAGGGGGCAATGGAGACCCAGTACTTC.

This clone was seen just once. CDR3 DNA sequence: TGTGCCAGCAGCCAAGGATTACTAGCGGGGACGTACCAAGAGACCCAGTACTTC. Translated: CASSQGLLAGTYQETQYF. This chain connects TRBV14 to TRBJ2-5, with TRBD2 matching 10 bases. J lost 0 bases, V lost 1 base, and 8 bases had no gene match. Germline values: CDR1 SGHDN, CDR2 FVKESK. CDR3 length: 18 residues.

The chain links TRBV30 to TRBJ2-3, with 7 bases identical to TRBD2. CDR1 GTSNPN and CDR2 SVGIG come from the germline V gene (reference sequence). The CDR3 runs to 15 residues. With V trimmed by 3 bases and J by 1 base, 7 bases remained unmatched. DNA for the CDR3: TGTGCCTGGAGGATGAGCGGGGCAGGCACAGATACGCAGTATTTT. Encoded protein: CAWRMSGAGTDTQYF. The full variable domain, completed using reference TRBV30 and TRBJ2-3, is SQTIHQWPATLVQPVGSPLSLECTVEGTSNPNLYWYRQAAGRGLQLLFYSVGIGQISSEVPQNLSASRPQDRQFILSSKKLLLSDSGFYLCAWRMSGAGTDTQYFGPGTRLTVL.

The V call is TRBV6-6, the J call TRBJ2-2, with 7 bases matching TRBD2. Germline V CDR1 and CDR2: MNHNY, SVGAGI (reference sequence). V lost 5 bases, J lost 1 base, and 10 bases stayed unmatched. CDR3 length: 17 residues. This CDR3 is CASSRSGPILNTGELFF. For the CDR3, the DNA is TGTGCCAGCAGTCGTAGCGGGCCCATACTGAACACCGGGGAGCTGTTTTTT.

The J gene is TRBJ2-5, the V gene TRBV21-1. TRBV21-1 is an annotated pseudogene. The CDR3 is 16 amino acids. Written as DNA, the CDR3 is TGTGCCAGCAGCAACCCTGACCCACCCTTCCGGGAGACCCAGTACTTC. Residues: CASSNPDPPFRETQYF.

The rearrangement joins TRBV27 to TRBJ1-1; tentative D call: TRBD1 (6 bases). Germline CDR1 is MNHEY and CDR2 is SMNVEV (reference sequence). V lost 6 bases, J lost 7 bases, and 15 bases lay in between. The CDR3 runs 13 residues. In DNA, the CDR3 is TGTGCCAGCAGCCCTCATACAGGGTTTGAAGCTTTCTTT. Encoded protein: CASSPHTGFEAFF.

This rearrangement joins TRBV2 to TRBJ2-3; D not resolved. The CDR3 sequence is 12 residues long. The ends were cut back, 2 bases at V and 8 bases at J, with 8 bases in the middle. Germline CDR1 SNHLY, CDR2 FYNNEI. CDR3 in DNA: TGTGCCAGCAGTGAAAGTGGGTTTACGCAGTATTTT. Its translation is CASSESGFTQYF. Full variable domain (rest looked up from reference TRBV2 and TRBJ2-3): EPEVTQTPSHQVTQMGQEVILRCVPISNHLYFYWYRQILGQKVEFLVSFYNNEISEKSEIFDDQFSVERPDGSNFTLKIRSTKLEDSAMYFCASSESGFTQYFGPGTRLTVL.

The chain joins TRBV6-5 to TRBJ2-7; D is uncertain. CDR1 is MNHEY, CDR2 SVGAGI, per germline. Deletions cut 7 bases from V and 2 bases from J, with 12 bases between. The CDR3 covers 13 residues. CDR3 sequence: CASKRTEPYEQYF. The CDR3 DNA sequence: TGTGCCAGCAAGAGGACGGAACCCTACGAGCAGTACTTC.

This CDR3 reads CASSDMAGPTDTQYF. CDR3 sequence (DNA): TGCGCCAGCAGTGATATGGCGGGCCCCACAGATACGCAGTATTTT. The genes are TRBV10-1 and TRBJ2-3, with D possibly being TRBD2 (5 bases). Germline V lookup: CDR1 WNHNN, CDR2 SYGVQD (reference sequence). Deletions cut 3 bases from V and 2 bases from J, with 12 bases between. This CDR3 has 15 amino acids.

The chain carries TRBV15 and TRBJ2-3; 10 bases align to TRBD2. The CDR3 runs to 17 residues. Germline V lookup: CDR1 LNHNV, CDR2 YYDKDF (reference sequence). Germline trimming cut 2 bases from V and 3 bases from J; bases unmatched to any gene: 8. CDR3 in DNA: TGTGCCACCAGCAGATGGGGGAGCGGGGGGGGAACAGATACGCAGTATTTT. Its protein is CATSRWGSGGGTDTQYF. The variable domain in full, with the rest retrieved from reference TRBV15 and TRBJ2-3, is DAMVIQNPRYQVTQFGKPVTLSCSQTLNHNVMYWYQQKSSQAPKLLFHYYDKDFNNEADTPDNFQSRRPNTSFCFLDIRSPGLGDTAMYLCATSRWGSGGGTDTQYFGPGTRLTVL.

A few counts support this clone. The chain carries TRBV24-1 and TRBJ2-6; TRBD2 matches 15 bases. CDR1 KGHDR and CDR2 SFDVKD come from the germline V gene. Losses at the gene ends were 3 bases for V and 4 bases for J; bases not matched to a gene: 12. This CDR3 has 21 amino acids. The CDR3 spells CATSDPQTGLAGGTGANVLTF. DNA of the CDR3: TGTGCCACCAGTGATCCCCAGACAGGACTAGCGGGGGGGACCGGGGCCAACGTCCTGACTTTC.